This T cell receptor beta chain was retrieved from a study of spatial heterogeneity in lung cancer. On the study more broadly: Alpha-chain sequences were detected in numbers that were consistently lower than beta-chain sequences.

Losses at the gene ends were 2 bases for V and 6 bases for J; bases not matched to a gene: 3. The V gene's germline CDR1 is MNHEY and CDR2 SVGAGI. There are 13 residues in the CDR3. Worth noting for this clonotype: Its target is not known.

The study, taken as a whole, reports: Tumoral mutation counts were tracked by counts of expanded intratumoral alpha and beta TCRs.

The time point was: sample taken at primary tumor resection. MiXCR, run by TCRdb on the 5' RACE reads, gives a single entry per CDR3 protein. Counted here are 7,500 to 10,000 distinct CDR3 sequences, roughly 50% occurring once; the ten biggest clones make up 28%. The receptor was derived from a female donor with early-stage non-small cell lung cancer. The source was lung tumor tissue, collected at surgery. This chain uses TRBV6-5 with TRBJ2-7; 8 nucleotides line up with TRBD1. The chain's CDR3 is CASSYVDRGEQYF. The CDR3 DNA follows: TGTGCCAGCAGTTACGTTGACAGGGGCGAGCAGTACTTC.